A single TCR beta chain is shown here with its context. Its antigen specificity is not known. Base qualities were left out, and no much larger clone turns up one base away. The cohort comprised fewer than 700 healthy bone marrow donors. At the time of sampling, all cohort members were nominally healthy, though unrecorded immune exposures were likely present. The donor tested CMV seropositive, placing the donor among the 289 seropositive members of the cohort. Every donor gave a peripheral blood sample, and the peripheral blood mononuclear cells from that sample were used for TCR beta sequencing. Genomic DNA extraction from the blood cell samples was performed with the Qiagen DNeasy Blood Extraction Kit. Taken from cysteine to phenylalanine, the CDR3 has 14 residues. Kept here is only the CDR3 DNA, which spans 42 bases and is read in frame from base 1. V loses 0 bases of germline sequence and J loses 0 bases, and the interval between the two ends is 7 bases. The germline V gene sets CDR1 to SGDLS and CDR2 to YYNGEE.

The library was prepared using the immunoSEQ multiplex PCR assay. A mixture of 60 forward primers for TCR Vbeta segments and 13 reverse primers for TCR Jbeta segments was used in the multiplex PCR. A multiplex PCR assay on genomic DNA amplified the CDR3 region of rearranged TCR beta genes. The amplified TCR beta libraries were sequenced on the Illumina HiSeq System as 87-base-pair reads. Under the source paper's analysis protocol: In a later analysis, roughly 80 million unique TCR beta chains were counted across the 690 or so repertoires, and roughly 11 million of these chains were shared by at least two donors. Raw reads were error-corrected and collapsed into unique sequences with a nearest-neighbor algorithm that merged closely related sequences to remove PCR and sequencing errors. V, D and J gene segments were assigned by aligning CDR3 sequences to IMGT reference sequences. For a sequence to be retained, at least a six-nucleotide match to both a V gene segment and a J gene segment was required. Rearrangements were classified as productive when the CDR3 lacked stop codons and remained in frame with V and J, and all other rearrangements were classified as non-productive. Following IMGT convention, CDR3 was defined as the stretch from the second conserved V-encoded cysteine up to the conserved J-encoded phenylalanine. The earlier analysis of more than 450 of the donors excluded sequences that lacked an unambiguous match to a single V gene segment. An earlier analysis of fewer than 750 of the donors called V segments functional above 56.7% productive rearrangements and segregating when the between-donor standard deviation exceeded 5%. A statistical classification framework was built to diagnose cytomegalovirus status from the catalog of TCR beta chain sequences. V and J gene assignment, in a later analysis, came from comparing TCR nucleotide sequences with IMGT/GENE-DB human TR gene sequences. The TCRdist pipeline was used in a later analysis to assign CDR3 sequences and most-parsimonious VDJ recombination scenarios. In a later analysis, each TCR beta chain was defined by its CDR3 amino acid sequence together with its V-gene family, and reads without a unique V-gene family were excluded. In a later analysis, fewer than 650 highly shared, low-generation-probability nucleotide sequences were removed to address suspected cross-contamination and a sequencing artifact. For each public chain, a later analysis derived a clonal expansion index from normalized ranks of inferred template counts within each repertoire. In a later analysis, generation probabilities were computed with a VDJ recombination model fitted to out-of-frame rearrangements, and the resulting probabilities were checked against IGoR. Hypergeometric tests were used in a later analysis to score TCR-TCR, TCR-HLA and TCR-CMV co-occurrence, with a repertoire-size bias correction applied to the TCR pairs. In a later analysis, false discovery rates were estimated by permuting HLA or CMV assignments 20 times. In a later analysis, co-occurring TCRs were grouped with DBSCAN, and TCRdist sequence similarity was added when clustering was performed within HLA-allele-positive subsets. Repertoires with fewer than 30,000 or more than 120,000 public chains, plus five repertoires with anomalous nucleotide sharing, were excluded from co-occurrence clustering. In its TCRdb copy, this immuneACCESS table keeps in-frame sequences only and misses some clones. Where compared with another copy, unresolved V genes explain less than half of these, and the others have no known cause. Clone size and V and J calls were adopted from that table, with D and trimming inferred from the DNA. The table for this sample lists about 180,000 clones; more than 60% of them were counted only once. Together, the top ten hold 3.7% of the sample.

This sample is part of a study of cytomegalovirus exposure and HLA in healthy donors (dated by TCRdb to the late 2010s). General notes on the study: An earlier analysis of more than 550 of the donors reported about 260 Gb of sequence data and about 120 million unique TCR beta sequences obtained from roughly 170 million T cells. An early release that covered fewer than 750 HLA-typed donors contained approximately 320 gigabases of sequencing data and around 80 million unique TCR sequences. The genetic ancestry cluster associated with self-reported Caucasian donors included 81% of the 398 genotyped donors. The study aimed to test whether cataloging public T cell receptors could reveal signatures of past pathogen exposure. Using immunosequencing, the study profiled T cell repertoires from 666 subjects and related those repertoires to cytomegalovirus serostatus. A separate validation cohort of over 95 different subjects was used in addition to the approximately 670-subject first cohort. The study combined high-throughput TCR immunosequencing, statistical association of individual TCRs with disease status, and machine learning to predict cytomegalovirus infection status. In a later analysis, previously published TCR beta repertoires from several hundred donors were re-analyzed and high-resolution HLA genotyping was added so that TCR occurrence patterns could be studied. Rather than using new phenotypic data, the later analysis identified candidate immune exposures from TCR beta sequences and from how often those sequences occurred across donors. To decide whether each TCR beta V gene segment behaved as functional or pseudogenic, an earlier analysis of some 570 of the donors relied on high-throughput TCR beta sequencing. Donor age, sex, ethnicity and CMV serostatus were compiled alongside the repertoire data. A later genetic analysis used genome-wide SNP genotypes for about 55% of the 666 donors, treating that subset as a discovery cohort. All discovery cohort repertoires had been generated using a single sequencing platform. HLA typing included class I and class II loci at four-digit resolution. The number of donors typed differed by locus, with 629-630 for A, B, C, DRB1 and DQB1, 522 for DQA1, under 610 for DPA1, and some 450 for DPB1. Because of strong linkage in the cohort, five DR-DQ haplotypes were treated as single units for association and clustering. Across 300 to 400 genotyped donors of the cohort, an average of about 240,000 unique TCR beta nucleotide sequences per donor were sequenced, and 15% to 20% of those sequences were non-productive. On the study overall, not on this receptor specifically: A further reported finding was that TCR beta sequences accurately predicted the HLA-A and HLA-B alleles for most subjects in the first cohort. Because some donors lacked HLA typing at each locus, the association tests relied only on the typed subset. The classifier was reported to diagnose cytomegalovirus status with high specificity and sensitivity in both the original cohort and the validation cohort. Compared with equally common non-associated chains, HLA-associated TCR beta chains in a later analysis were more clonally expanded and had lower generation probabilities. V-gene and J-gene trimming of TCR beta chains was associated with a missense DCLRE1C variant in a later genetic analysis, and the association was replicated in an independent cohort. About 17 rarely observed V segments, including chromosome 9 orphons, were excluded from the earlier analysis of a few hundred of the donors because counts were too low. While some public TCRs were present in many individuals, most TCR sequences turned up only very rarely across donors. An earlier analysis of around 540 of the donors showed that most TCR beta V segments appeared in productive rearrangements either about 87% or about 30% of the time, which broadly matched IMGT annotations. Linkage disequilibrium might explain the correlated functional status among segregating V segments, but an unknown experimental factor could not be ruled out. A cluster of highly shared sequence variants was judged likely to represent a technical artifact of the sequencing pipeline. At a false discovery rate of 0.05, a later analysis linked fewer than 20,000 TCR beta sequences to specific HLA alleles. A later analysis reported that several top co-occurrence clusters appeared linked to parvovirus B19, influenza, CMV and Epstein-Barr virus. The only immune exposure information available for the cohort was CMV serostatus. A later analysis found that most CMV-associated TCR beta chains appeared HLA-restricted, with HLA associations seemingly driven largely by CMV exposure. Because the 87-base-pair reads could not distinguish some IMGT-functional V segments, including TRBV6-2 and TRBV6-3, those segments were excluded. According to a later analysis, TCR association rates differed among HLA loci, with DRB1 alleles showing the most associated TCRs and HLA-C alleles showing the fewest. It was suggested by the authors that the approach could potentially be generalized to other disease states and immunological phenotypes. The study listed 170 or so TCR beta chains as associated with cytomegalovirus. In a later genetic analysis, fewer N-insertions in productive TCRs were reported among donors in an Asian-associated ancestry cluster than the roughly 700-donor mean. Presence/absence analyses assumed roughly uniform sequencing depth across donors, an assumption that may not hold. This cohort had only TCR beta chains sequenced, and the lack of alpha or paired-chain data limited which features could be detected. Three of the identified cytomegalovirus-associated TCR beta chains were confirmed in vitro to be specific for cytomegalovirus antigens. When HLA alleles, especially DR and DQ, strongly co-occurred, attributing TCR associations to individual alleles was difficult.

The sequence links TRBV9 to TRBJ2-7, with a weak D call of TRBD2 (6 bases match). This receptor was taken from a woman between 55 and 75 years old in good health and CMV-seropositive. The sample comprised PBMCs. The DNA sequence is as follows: TGTGCCAGCAGCGTAGGCGGGGTCTCCTACGAGCAGTACTTC. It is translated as CASSVGGVSYEQYF.